The clone carrying this T cell receptor (beta chain) is deemed medium-sized. No antigen is known for it. The data were obtained in a study of vaccination and CD4 T cells after COVID-19. Cultured CD4+ T cell DNA underwent sequencing with the Oncomine TCR Beta short-read assay. TCRdb called the PCR reads again in MiXCR, with one record for every CDR3 protein. The table includes 18,000 or so distinct CDR3 sequences, about 40% detected once. The CDR3 consists of 12 residues. Trimming took off 6 bases at V and 13 bases at J, with 16 bases between the two ends. Time point defined: late sampling 161 to 241 days after vaccination in a few convalescent patients. Treatment of the sample: approximately nine-day PBMC culture with coronavirus spike peptide pools or control peptides (ViraFEST assay).

This sequence originates from a human donor who had recovered from COVID-19. The rearrangement joins TRBV6-7 to TRBJ1-5; no clear D gene. TRBV6-7 is an ORF for which the function is uncertain. Here the sequenced sample was CD4+ T cells from blood, cultured in vitro, taken about 7 months after SARS-CoV-2 vaccination. CDR3 nucleotide sequence: TGTGCCAGCAGGCGGACCAGCCTAACGCAGCATTTT. It specifies CASRRTSLTQHF.